The source of this TCR beta chain is a study of monozygotic twins with inflammatory bowel disease. Study observations and caveats: The sharing of clonotypes with others was lower in IBD patients than in healthy twins, especially with disease activity.

Donors each contributed one blood sample measuring 2.5 ml. Worth noting for this clonotype: The antigen remains unidentified.

From germline, CDR1 is SGHTA and CDR2 FQGNSA. CDR3 length equals 15 residues. Researchers used template switching to add UMIs featuring a 6-nucleotide sample barcode. TCRdb reanalyzed the 5' RACE reads, giving one entry per CDR3 protein sequence and no DNA. Here the sample table reports fewer than 150,000 distinct CDR3 sequences. This clonotype was sampled from a human donor with ulcerative colitis or Crohn's disease, or a healthy co-twin of an affected twin (not recorded which). The sequenced material came from blood. J is TRBJ2-2 and V is TRBV7-2; TCRdb calls TRBD1, which cannot be checked without DNA. This CDR3 reads CASSSRTGETGELFF.